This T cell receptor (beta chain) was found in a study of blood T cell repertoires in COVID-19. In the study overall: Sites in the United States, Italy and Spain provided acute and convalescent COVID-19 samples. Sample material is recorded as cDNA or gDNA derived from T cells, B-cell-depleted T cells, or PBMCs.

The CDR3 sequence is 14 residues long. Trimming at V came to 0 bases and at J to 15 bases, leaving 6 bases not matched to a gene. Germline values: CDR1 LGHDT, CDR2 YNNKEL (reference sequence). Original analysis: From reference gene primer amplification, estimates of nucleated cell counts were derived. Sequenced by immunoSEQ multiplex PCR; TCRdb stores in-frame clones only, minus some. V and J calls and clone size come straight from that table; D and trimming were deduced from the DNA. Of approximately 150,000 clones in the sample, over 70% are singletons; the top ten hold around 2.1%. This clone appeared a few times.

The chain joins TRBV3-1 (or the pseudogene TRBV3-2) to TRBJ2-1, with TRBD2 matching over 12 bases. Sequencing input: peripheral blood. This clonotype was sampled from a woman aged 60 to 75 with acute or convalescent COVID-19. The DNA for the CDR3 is TGTGCCAGCAGCCAAGAACCTAGCGGGAGGGATCCGTTCTTC. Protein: CASSQEPSGRDPFF.